Listed below are T cell receptor beta chains from one sample, sequenced in a study of CD8 T cells in Susac syndrome. MiXCR, applied by TCRdb to the immunoSEQ multiplex PCR reads, yields one record per CDR3 protein. The table lists around 71,000 distinct CDR3 sequences, over 95% of them singletons. Sequencing was carried out using CD4+ T cells from PBMCs. Receptors originate from a human donor with multiple sclerosis. Both conserved end residues are part of each CDR3. D genes are given only for firm matches. Part of the rows lack a size; the others show once, few, many or a class for expanded clones.

V gene,D gene,J gene,clone size,CDR3 DNA,CDR3 protein
TRBV30,.,TRBJ2-1,.,TGTGCCTGGAGTCCCATTGAGGGGGGTGAGCAGTTCTTC,CAWSPIEGGEQFF
TRBV18,.,TRBJ2-7,.,TGTGCCAGCTCCCCTCGCCGAGACTACGAGCAGTACTTC,CASSPRRDYEQYF
TRBV29-1,TRBD1,TRBJ1-2,.,TGCAGCTTACGACAGGGATATGGCTACACCTTC,CSLRQGYGYTF
TRBV29-1,.,TRBJ2-4,.,TGCAGCGTTGAGGAGGGGGCCAAAAACATTCAGTACTTC,CSVEEGAKNIQYF
TRBV7-9,TRBD1,TRBJ1-4,.,TGTGCCAGCAGTCGACAGGGGGCCTCCCGAGCGGGTGAAAAACTGTTTTTT,CASSRQGASRAGEKLFF
TRBV5-5,.,TRBJ1-6,.,TGTGCCAGCAGCTTTGAGGGGAACTCACCCCTCCACTTT,CASSFEGNSPLHF
TRBV7-2,TRBD1,TRBJ1-4,.,TGTGCCAGCCGACAGGGGTATTCTAATGAAAAACTGTTTTTT,CASRQGYSNEKLFF
TRBV20-1,.,TRBJ1-2,.,TGCAGTGCCCGGGGAGGTAGCTATGGCTACACCTTC,CSARGGSYGYTF
TRBV20-1,TRBD1,TRBJ2-1,.,TGCAGTGCAGACCGTCGGGGGACAGGGTTCGTTGAGCAGTTCTTC,CSADRRGTGFVEQFF
TRBV28,TRBD1,TRBJ2-7,.,TGTGCCAGCACTCCGGGACAGGGTTACGAGCAGTACTTC,CASTPGQGYEQYF
TRBV3-1,.,TRBJ1-4,.,TGTGCCAGCAGGCCACAGGGTGACGGAGAAAAACTGTTTTTT,CASRPQGDGEKLFF
TRBV28,.,TRBJ1-5,.,TGTGCCAGCAGTAAACTGCTCCATGGGGGTCAGCCCCAGCATTTT,CASSKLLHGGQPQHF
TRBV7-2,.,TRBJ2-1,.,TGTGCCAGCAGCATGGAGAAGTACAATGAGCAGTTCTTC,CASSMEKYNEQFF
TRBV3-1,.,TRBJ2-2,.,TGTGCCAGCAGCCAAGATTCCGGGGGAACGAACACCGGGGAGCTGTTTTTT,CASSQDSGGTNTGELFF
TRBV4-2,.,TRBJ1-1,.,TGTGCCAGCAGCCAAGTCGGGAGTGAGAGGAACACTGAAGCTTTCTTT,CASSQVGSERNTEAFF
TRBV12-3/TRBV12-4,TRBD2,TRBJ2-7,.,TGTGCCAGCAGTTTGGGGAACGGGGGGGCCTACGAGCAGTACTTC,CASSLGNGGAYEQYF
TRBV29-1,TRBD1,TRBJ2-1,.,TGCAGCGACAGGACAGGGGGCCTAGGCAATGAGCAGTTCTTC,CSDRTGGLGNEQFF
TRBV5-4,.,TRBJ1-1,.,TGTGCCAGCAGTTCTCAGGGGCTTGCTGAAGCTTTCTTT,CASSSQGLAEAFF
TRBV7-9,.,TRBJ2-2,.,TGTGCCAGCAGCTTAGAGCGAGCCGGGGAGCTGTTTTTT,CASSLERAGELFF
TRBV2,TRBD2,TRBJ2-7,.,TGTGCCAGCTCGGGCGGAACCTCCACTAGCGGGGAGCAGTACTTC,CASSGGTSTSGEQYF
TRBV3-1,.,TRBJ2-7,once,TGTGCCAGCAGCTCTCGACGCGCTTCGACGGGCTCCGAGCAGTACTTC,CASSSRRASTGSEQYF
TRBV7-8,.,TRBJ2-7,.,TGTGCCAGCAGGTCCGGGGCCAACGAGCAGTACTTC,CASRSGANEQYF
TRBV21-1,.,TRBJ1-5,once,TGTGCCAGCAGCAAAGTCCGGGACAGGGGACCTAGCAATCAGCCCCAGCATTTT,CASSKVRDRGPSNQPQHF
TRBV29-1,TRBD1,TRBJ1-2,.,TGCAGCGTTACGGACAGGGGGCCTATGGGCTACACCTTC,CSVTDRGPMGYTF
TRBV5-1,TRBD1,TRBJ2-7,.,TGCGCCAGCAGCTTCACCGGGACAGGGACCCTCGAGCAGTACTTC,CASSFTGTGTLEQYF
TRBV4-2,TRBD1,TRBJ1-1,.,TGTGCCAGCAGCCAGGGGGACAGGGAGAACACTGAAGCTTTCTTT,CASSQGDRENTEAFF
TRBV7-9,.,TRBJ1-1,.,TGTGCCAGCAGCTTTGACGGGAAAGCTTTCTTT,CASSFDGKAFF
TRBV20-1,.,TRBJ1-1,.,TGCAGTGCTAGCGGACGATCAAACACTGAAGCTTTCTTT,CSASGRSNTEAFF
TRBV12-3/TRBV12-4,TRBD1,TRBJ1-1,.,TGTGCCAGCATCAAGGACAGGCACACTGAAGCTTTCTTT,CASIKDRHTEAFF
TRBV5-1,.,TRBJ1-2,.,TGCGCCAGCAGCTTCGGCAGGGACTATGGCTACACCTTC,CASSFGRDYGYTF
TRBV3-1,.,TRBJ1-1,.,TGTGCCAGCAGCCCGAAGTGGGGCAGGGTGAACACTGAAGCTTTCTTT,CASSPKWGRVNTEAFF
TRBV7-2,TRBD1,TRBJ2-7,.,TGTGCCAGCAGCTTAGGGGGACAGGGTCTGAACGAGCAGTACTTC,CASSLGGQGLNEQYF
TRBV3-1,.,TRBJ2-3,.,TGTGCCAGCAGCCAGGCCGGGACTGAGGCGCAGTATTTT,CASSQAGTEAQYF
TRBV29-1,.,TRBJ2-1,.,TGCAGCGTTGGAGGATCCTACAATGAGCAGTTCTTC,CSVGGSYNEQFF
TRBV2,.,TRBJ2-5,.,TGTGCCAGCAGTCCGACTAGGGTCCAAGAGACCCAGTACTTC,CASSPTRVQETQYF
TRBV2,.,TRBJ2-5,.,TGTGCCAGCAGTGAAGGTAGCAGGGGAAACCAAGAGACCCAGTACTTC,CASSEGSRGNQETQYF
TRBV28,TRBD1,TRBJ1-6,.,TGTGCCAGCAGCAGACAGGGGGCAGGATCACCCCTCCACTTT,CASSRQGAGSPLHF
TRBV12-3/TRBV12-4,TRBD1,TRBJ2-5,.,TGTGCCAGCAGTTTTCCGGGACAGGGCTCCCAAGAGACCCAGTACTTC,CASSFPGQGSQETQYF
TRBV5-4,TRBD1,TRBJ2-3,.,TGTGCCAGCAGCTTGGGGACAGGAGCTAGCACAGATACGCAGTATTTT,CASSLGTGASTDTQYF
TRBV7-9,TRBD1,TRBJ1-6,.,TGTGCCAGCAGCTTAGGGGCCGGACAGGGGCAAAATTCACCCCTCCACTTT,CASSLGAGQGQNSPLHF
TRBV29-1,.,TRBJ2-3,.,TGCAGCGTAAATCTACGCACAGATACGCAGTATTTT,CSVNLRTDTQYF
TRBV7-9,TRBD2,TRBJ2-1,.,TGTGCCAGCAGCAAGGGACTAGCGGGGGGTGGGCAGTTCTTC,CASSKGLAGGGQFF
TRBV5-4,.,TRBJ1-6,.,TGTGCCAGCAGACGGTGGGGAGGGGCTTCACCCCTCCACTTT,CASRRWGGASPLHF
TRBV5-1,TRBD1,TRBJ1-1,.,TGCGCCAGCAGCTCCGACGCTGGGACAGGCCGGATGAACACTGAAGCTTTCTTT,CASSSDAGTGRMNTEAFF
TRBV6-5,TRBD2,TRBJ2-3,once,TGTGCCAGCAGTTACGGGAGACTAGCGGGGCGCACAGATACGCAGTATTTT,CASSYGRLAGRTDTQYF
TRBV5-1,.,TRBJ2-1,once,TGCGCCAGCAGCTTGACGGCGGCGAGCGATGAGCAGTTCTTC,CASSLTAASDEQFF
TRBV5-4,TRBD2,TRBJ2-1,.,TGTGCCGGTTCTAGCGGGGGGGGGATCAATGAGCAGTTCTTC,CAGSSGGGINEQFF
TRBV29-1,.,TRBJ1-1,once,TGCAGCGTTATGGGAGGGCTAAACACTGAAGCTTTCTTT,CSVMGGLNTEAFF
TRBV30,.,TRBJ1-2,.,TGTGCCTGGGATAAACAGGGAGGCTCCTATGGCTACACCTTC,CAWDKQGGSYGYTF
TRBV2,TRBD2,TRBJ2-1,.,TGTGCCAGCAGTTTCAGCGGGGGGCCTTTAATTTACAATGAGCAGTTCTTC,CASSFSGGPLIYNEQFF
TRBV11-2,.,TRBJ1-2,.,TGTGCCAGCAGCCTGCGGGACCGTTATGGCTACACCTTC,CASSLRDRYGYTF
TRBV12-3/TRBV12-4,TRBD1,TRBJ2-6,.,TGTGCCAGCAGTCTTACAGGGGACTCTGGGGCCAACGTCCTGACTTTC,CASSLTGDSGANVLTF